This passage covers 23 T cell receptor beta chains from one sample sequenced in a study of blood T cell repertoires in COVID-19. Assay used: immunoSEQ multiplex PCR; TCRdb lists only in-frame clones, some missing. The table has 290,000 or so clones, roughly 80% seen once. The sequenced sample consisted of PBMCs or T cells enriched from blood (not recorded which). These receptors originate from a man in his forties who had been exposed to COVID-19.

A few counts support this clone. Here the CDR3 reads CASSIAQRRTEAFF. CDR3 bases: TGTGCCAGTAGTATAGCGCAGCGCCGCACTGAAGCTTTCTTT. The chain couples TRBV19 to TRBJ1-1, with D unclear. V was shortened by 1 base and J by 4 bases, with 10 bases between the two germline ends. Germline V gene sequence: CDR1 LNHDA, CDR2 SQIVND (reference sequence). The CDR3 is 14 amino acids.

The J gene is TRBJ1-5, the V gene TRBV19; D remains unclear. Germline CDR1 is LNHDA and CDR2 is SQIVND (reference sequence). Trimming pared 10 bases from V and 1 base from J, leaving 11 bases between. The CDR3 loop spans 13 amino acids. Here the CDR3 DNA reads TGTGCCACCCGTAGTCCAAGCAATCAGCCCCAGCATTTT. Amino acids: CATRSPSNQPQHF.

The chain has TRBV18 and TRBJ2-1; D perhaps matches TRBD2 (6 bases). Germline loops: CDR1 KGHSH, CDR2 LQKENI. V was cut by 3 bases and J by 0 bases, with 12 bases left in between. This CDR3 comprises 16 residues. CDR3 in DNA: TGTGCCAGCTCACCGTGGGAGGTAAGCTCCTACAATGAGCAGTTCTTC. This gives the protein CASSPWEVSSYNEQFF.

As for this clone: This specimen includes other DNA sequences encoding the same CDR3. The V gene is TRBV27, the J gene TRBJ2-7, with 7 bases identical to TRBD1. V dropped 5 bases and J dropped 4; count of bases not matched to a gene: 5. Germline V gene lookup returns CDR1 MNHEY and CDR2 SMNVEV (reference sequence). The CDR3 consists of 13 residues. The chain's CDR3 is CASSPGQPYEQYF. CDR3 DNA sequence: TGTGCCAGCAGTCCGGGACAGCCATACGAGCAGTACTTC.

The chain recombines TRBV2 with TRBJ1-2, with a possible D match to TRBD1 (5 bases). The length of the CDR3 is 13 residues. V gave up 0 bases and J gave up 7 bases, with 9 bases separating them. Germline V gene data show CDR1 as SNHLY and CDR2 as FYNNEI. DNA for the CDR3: TGTGCCAGCAGTGAAGCGCGCGGGGCTGGCTACACCTTC. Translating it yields CASSEARGAGYTF.

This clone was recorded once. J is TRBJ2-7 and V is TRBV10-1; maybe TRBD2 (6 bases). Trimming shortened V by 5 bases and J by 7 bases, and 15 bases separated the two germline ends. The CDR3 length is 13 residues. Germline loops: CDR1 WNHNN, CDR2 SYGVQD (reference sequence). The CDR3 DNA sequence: TGCGCCAGCAGTTCCGGGACTCGGGGTGAGCAGTACTTC. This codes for CASSSGTRGEQYF.

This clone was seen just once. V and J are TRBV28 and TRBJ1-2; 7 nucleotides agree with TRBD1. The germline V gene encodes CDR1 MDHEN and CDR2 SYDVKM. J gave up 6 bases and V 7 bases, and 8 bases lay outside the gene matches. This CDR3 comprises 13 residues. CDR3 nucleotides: TGTGCCAGCATTGACCGAGGGGGCGATGGCTACACCTTC. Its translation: CASIDRGGDGYTF.

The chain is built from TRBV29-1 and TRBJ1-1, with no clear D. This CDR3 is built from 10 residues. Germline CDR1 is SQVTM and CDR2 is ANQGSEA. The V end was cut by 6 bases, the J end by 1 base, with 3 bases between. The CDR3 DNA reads TGCAGCGTCCGGAACACTGAAGCTTTCTTT. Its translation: CSVRNTEAFF.

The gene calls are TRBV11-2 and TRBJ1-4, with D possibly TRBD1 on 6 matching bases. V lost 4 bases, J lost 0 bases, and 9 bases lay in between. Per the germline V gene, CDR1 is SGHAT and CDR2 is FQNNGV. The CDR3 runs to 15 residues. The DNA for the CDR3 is TGTGCCAGCAGCTCACAGGGCGCAACTAATGAAAAACTGTTTTTT. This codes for CASSSQGATNEKLFF. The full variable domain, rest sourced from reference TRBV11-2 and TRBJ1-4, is EAGVAQSPRYKIIEKRQSVAFWCNPISGHATLYWYQQILGQGPKLLIQFQNNGVVDDSQLPKDRFSAERLKGVDSTLKIQPAKLEDSAVYLCASSSQGATNEKLFFGSGTQLSVL.

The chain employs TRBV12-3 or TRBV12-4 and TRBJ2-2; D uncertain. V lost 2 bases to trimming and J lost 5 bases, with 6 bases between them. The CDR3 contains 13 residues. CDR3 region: CASSLSLTGELFF. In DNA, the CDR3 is TGTGCCAGCAGTTTATCTCTGACCGGGGAGCTGTTTTTT.

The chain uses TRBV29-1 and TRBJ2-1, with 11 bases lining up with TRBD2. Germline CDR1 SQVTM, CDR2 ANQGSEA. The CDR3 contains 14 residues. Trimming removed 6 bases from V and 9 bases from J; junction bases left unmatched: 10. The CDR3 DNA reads TGCAGCGTGCAACTAGCGGGAGTATTGGCTGAGCAGTTCTTC. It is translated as CSVQLAGVLAEQFF.

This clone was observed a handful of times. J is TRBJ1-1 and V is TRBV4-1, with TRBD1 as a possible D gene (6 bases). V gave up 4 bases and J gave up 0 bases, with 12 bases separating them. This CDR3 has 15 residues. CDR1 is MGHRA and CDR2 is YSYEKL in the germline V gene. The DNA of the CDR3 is TGCGCCAGCAGCCTTACAGGGATCATGAACACTGAAGCTTTCTTT. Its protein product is CASSLTGIMNTEAFF.

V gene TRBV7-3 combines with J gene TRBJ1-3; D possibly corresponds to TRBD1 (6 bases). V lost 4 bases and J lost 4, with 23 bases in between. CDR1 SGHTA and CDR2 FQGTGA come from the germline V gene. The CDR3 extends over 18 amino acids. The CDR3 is CASSSHRRGPFVGNTIYF. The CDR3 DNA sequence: TGTGCCAGCAGCTCGCACCGCAGGGGTCCGTTCGTGGGAAACACCATATATTTT.

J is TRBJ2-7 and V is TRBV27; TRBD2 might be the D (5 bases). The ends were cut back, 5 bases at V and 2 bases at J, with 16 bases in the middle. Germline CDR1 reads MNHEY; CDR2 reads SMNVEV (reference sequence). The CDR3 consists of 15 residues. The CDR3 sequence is CASSSDEGFTYEQYF. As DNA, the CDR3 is TGTGCCAGCAGTAGCGACGAGGGTTTCACCTACGAGCAGTACTTC.

This chain's CDR3 is CASSYAGDNSPLHF. The CDR3 DNA follows: TGTGCCAGCAGTTACGCGGGGGATAATTCACCCCTCCACTTT. This chain uses TRBV6-5 with TRBJ1-6; D is perhaps TRBD1 (5 bases). Trimming stripped 2 bases from V and 5 bases from J, with 7 bases between. The germline CDR1 and CDR2 sequences are MNHEY and SVGAGI. There are 14 residues in the CDR3.

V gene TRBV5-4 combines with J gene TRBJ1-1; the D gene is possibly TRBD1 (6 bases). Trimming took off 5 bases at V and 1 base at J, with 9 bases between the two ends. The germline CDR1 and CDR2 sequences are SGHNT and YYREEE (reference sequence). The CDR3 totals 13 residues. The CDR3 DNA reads TGTGCCAGCAGGACAGGAGGGAACACTGAAGCTTTCTTT. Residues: CASRTGGNTEAFF.

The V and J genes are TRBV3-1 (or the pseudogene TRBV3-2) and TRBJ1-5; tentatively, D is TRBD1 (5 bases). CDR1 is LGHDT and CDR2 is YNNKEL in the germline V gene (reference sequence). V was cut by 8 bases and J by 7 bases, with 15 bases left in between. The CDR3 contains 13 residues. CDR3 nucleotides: TGTGCCAGCTCGACTTCCGGGGGACAGCCCCAGCATTTT. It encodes CASSTSGGQPQHF.

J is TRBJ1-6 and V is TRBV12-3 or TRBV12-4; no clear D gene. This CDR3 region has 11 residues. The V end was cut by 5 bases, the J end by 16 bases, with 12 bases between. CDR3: CASSRDTLLHF. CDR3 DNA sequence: TGTGCCAGCAGTCGAGACACCTTACTCCACTTT.

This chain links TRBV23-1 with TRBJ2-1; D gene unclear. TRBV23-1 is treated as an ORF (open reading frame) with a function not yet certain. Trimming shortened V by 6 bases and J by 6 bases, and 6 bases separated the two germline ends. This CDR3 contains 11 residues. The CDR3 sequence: CASRLVNEQFF. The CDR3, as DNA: TGCGCCAGCAGGCTAGTCAATGAGCAGTTCTTC.

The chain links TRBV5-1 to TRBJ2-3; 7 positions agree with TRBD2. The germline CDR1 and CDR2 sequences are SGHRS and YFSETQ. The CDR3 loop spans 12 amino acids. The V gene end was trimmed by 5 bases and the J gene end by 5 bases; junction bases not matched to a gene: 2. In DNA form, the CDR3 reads TGCGCCAGCAGGAGCGGGAAAGATACGCAGTATTTT. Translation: CASRSGKDTQYF.

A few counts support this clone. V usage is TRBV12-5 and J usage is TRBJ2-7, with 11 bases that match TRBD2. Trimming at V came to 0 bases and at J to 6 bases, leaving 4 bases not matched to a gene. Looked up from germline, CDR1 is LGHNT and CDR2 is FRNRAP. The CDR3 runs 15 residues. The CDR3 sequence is CASGLVLGTSGEQYF. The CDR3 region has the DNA TGTGCTAGTGGTTTGGTACTTGGGACTAGCGGCGAGCAGTACTTC.

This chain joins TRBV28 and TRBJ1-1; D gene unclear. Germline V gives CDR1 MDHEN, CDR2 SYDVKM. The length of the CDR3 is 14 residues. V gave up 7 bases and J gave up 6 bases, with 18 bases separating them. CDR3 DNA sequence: TGTGCCAGCATTTCTCGGCCTGGAGGCGCTGAAGCTTTCTTT. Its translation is CASISRPGGAEAFF.

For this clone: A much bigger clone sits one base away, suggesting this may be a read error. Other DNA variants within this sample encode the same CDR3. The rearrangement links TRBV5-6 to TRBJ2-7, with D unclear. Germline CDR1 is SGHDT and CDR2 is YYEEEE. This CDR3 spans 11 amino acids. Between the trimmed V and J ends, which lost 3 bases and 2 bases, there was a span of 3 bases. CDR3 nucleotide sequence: TGTGCCAGCAGCTCCACCTACGAGCAGTACTTC. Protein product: CASSSTYEQYF.